This T cell receptor beta chain was obtained from a study of response to subunit inactivated influenza vaccine (dated by TCRdb to 2016 to 2018). In the study overall: Deep quantitative profiling of the T cell receptor repertoire was used in the study to follow responses to a trivalent subunit inactivated influenza vaccine.

This clonotype appeared many times. Its antigen target is currently unknown. It has no much larger one-base neighbor in the sample; base qualities were not kept. The library relied on RT-PCR. Sequencer: Illumina HiSeq 2500. Using fastp at Q25 and MiXCR, TCRdb reprocessed the public reads and kept productive beta chains. For every CDR3 protein sequence, its rows merge into one entry that carries the most common genes and DNA. This sample comprises about 570,000 distinct CDR3 sequences, about 11% of them detected only once. The ten biggest clones cover approximately 11% of the sample. Looking up the germline V gene yields CDR1 SGHAT and CDR2 FQNNGV. Spanning cysteine to phenylalanine, the CDR3 consists of 18 amino acids. The DNA shown is the 54-base CDR3, in frame from base 1. V sheds 1 base and J sheds 2 bases, leaving 15 bases between their ends. What the study reported, not specific to this receptor: The authors proposed that each seasonal influenza vaccination may bring in only a limited number of new T cells.

These data also formed part of another study, on T cells expressing NK-cell markers. In that second paper, the authors write: The TCR beta cDNA libraries were made using 5'RACE template switching, a step that added both a universal primer site and unique molecular identifiers. Three sorted T-cell subsets (CD3+CD56+NKG2C+, CD3+CD56+NKG2C- and CD3+CD56-NKG2C+) from roughly eight donors had their TCR beta-chain repertoires profiled. Of the eight sequenced donors, seven were found to be HCMV-seropositive and one was found to be HCMV-seronegative. In several experiments an anti-gammadeltaTCR antibody was added to restrict sorting to alphabetaTCR-expressing T cells. In several donors, the dominant CD3+CD56+NKG2C+ clonotypes were found to rank among the top 10 CD8+ clonotypes and to make up about 1.0-7.5% of CD8+ T cells. Those dominant clonotypes were again the most abundant among CD3+CD56-NKG2C+ cells in a handful of donors, at about 28.3-60.1%. It remained unclear whether the expanded NKG2C-expressing T cell clones were specific for HCMV antigens. Randomly selected healthy volunteers, three men and five women, were used as the eight sequenced donors. A commercial ELISA kit detecting HCMV-specific IgG in serum was used to determine HCMV serostatus. Peripheral blood mononuclear cells were isolated from blood by Ficoll density gradient centrifugation. Bulk peripheral blood T-cell repertoires were additionally sequenced from unsorted PBMC for about 6 donors. cDNA synthesis was primed from the TCR beta constant segment and was followed by two successive PCR amplification steps. The libraries were sequenced on Illumina HiSeq 2000/2500, MiSeq or NextSeq, producing 2 x 150 bp reads. MIGEC handled demultiplexing of the reads and grouping by UMI, while MiTCR was used to assemble and quantify clonotypes. To exclude erroneous sequences, only TCR cDNA sequences supported by at least two reads were retained. Downstream repertoire analysis used the tcR package, and clonotypes were matched across fractions by CDR3 nucleotide sequence plus V segment. VDJmatch was used to annotate antigen specificity against VDJdb, with one amino acid substitution allowed in CDR3.

Specimen: PBMCs from blood, collected on the day of vaccination. The clonotype originates from a man aged 45-60 years who received an inactivated influenza vaccine. Donor details come from another sample of the same person, matched by shared clones. This chain is built from TRBV11-2 and TRBJ2-6; the D gene is perhaps TRBD2, from 6 matching bases. This receptor has the CDR3 CASSLVGWGVTGANVLTF. The DNA sequence follows: TGTGCCAGCAGCTTAGTCGGCTGGGGGGTAACTGGGGCCAACGTCCTGACTTTC.